The 2 T cell receptor beta chains given below trace back to one sample, sequenced in a study of blood T cells in healthy people across ages. Using a J-beta primer mix together with a sample-barcoded 5' primer, a second PCR was run for about 6 to 12 cycles. A single record per CDR3 protein comes from TCRdb applying MiXCR to the 5' RACE reads. The sample contains 1,500,000 or so distinct CDR3 sequences, around 59% of which appear only once. Sequenced sample: blood. These receptors all stem from a man between 18 and 29 years old in good health.

CDR3 sequence reads: CASRPLGTSATGGPDTQYF. The CDR3 DNA sequence: TGTGCCAGCAGACCCCTCGGGACTAGCGCAACAGGCGGACCAGATACGCAGTATTTT. The genes are TRBV2 and TRBJ2-3; TRBD2 agrees at 10 bases. The CDR3 is made up of 19 amino acids. V was clipped by 6 bases and J by 4 bases; unmatched bases: 19. The germline V gene encodes CDR1 SNHLY and CDR2 FYNNEI.

The J gene is TRBJ1-5, the V gene TRBV24-1, with D possibly being TRBD1 (5 bases). Germline CDR1 is KGHDR and CDR2 is SFDVKD. Trimming stripped 4 bases from V and 6 bases from J, with 12 bases between. The CDR3 is 14 residues long. Written as DNA, the CDR3 is TGTGCCACCAGTGACCCGACAGTCTCTCAGCCCCAGCATTTT. This codes for CATSDPTVSQPQHF.